The 32 T cell receptor beta chains presented below share a single source sample, sequenced in a study of T cells in Graves' hyperthyroidism and ophthalmopathy. The TCR beta CDR3 regions underwent amplification using RNA transcripts as the source. The primer set for the first-round RT-PCR of the TCR CDR3 was HTBI. TCRdb itself ran the multiplex PCR reads through MiXCR, one entry per CDR3 protein. The sample lists nearly 110,000 distinct CDR3 sequences; around a sixth were seen once. The specimen was blood. These receptors all stem from a woman in her forties or fifties with Graves' hyperthyroidism.

This clonotype was detected many times. The rearrangement uses TRBV18 and TRBJ1-1; a possible D gene is TRBD1 (5 bases). V was pared by 0 bases and J by 3 bases, with 11 bases between. CDR1 and CDR2 from the germline V gene are KGHSH and LQKENI. The CDR3 extends over 15 amino acids. The CDR3 protein is CASSPPSGWDTEAFF. The DNA for the CDR3 is TGTGCCAGCTCACCACCCTCAGGGTGGGACACTGAAGCTTTCTTT. The variable domain in full, with the rest retrieved from reference TRBV18 and TRBJ1-1, is NAGVMQNPRHLVRRRGQEARLRCSPMKGHSHVYWYRQLPEEGLKFMVYLQKENIIDESGMPKERFSAEFPKEGPSILRIQQVVRGDSAAYFCASSPPSGWDTEAFFGQGTRLTVV.

CDR3 protein: CASSWGTGGTSYGYTF. The CDR3 bases are TGTGCCAGCAGCTGGGGGACAGGCGGGACGAGCTATGGCTACACCTTC. The J gene is TRBJ1-2, the V gene TRBV11-3; 8 nucleotides align to TRBD1. This CDR3 spans 16 amino acids. V shed 4 bases, J shed 4 bases, and the junction held 11 bases outside the gene matches. Germline values: CDR1 SGHNT, CDR2 YENEEA. The entire variable domain, with the rest obtained from reference TRBV11-3 and TRBJ1-2, is as follows: EAGVVQSPRYKIIEKKQPVAFWCNPISGHNTLYWYLQNLGQGPELLIRYENEEAVDDSQLPKDRFSAERLKGVDSTLKIQPAELGDSAVYLCASSWGTGGTSYGYTFGSGTRLTVV.

This rearrangement joins TRBV7-9 to TRBJ1-5; D unresolved. Germline lookup yields CDR1 SEHNR and CDR2 FQNEAQ (reference sequence). The CDR3 length is 12 residues. V shed 3 bases and J shed 4 bases, with 4 bases lying between them. CDR3 DNA: TGTGCCAGCAGCTTGTCTAATCAGCCCCAGCATTTT. It encodes CASSLSNQPQHF.

This clonotype was recorded at least ten times. The V and J genes are TRBV4-1 and TRBJ1-1; D gene ambiguous. Germline CDR1 is MGHRA and CDR2 is YSYEKL. The CDR3 loop spans 16 amino acids. Trimming took 4 bases from V and 0 from J, leaving 15 bases between them. The CDR3 loop reads CASSPTRHLMNTEAFF. CDR3 coding DNA: TGCGCCAGCAGCCCGACGAGACACCTGATGAACACTGAAGCTTTCTTT.

This clonotype was recorded many times. V usage is TRBV11-2 and J usage is TRBJ2-7; D not resolved. The length of the CDR3 is 15 residues. Looked up from germline, CDR1 is SGHAT and CDR2 is FQNNGV. The V end lost 2 bases, the J end lost 2 bases, and 13 bases lay between the germline ends. The CDR3 here is CASSLTLVLPYEQYF. The CDR3 coding sequence is TGTGCCAGCAGCTTAACCCTTGTTCTTCCCTACGAGCAGTACTTC.

At least ten counts were recorded for this clonotype. The chain recombines TRBV20-1 with TRBJ2-3, with TRBD2 matching over 10 bases. The CDR3 has 16 amino acids. In germline, CDR1 is DFQATT, CDR2 SNEGSKA (reference sequence). The ends lost 4 bases at V and 6 bases at J; junction bases unmatched: 13. DNA of the CDR3: TGCAGTGCTACCAAGGCGCTAGCGGGAGATCTTGATACGCAGTATTTT. Its protein product is CSATKALAGDLDTQYF.

The rearrangement uses TRBV29-1 and TRBJ1-5; perhaps TRBD1 as D (5 bases). The V gene lost 6 bases and the J gene lost 8 bases, with 17 bases spanning the gap. Germline V gene lookup returns CDR1 SQVTM and CDR2 ANQGSEA. The CDR3 length is 13 residues. CDR3 protein: CSVGDGREKPQHF. The DNA of the CDR3 is TGCAGCGTGGGGGATGGAAGGGAGAAGCCCCAGCATTTT.

There are many counts of this clonotype. This chain connects TRBV27 to TRBJ1-5; D remains ambiguous. V lost 2 bases, J lost 6 bases, and 8 bases lay in between. The germline gives CDR1 MNHEY, CDR2 SMNVEV (reference sequence). The CDR3 is 13 amino acids. CDR3 protein: CASSLQGSQPQHF. DNA of the CDR3: TGTGCCAGCAGTTTACAAGGGAGTCAGCCCCAGCATTTT.

This clonotype was counted many times. The chain recombines TRBV10-2 with TRBJ2-2; a possible D gene is TRBD1 (5 bases). CDR3 size: 16 residues. The germline CDR1 and CDR2 sequences are WSHSY and SAAADI. Trimming cost V 3 bases and J 5 bases, with 16 bases left between them. CDR3 bases: TGCGCCAGCAGTGACCCCCGCGCAAGGGGAACCGGGGAGCTGTTTTTT. As protein: CASSDPRARGTGELFF.

This clonotype showed up many times. The chain has TRBV7-2 and TRBJ1-1; perhaps TRBD1 as D (5 bases). CDR1 SGHTA and CDR2 FQGNSA come from the germline V gene. V was pared by 5 bases and J by 1 base, with 11 bases between. The length of the CDR3 is 14 residues. This CDR3 reads CASSVDGQNTEAFF. For the CDR3, the DNA is TGTGCCAGCAGCGTGGACGGACAGAACACTGAAGCTTTCTTT.

There are many counts of this clonotype. The junction shows a germline mismatch at one end, possibly a read error. This chain links TRBV28 with TRBJ1-4; D might be TRBD1 (5 bases). This CDR3 contains 14 residues. Germline-derived CDR1 and CDR2 are MDHEN and SYDVKM. CDR3 DNA: TGTGCAAGCAGTTTAGCCGGGGCGAGTGAAAAACTGTTTTTT. Protein sequence: CASSLAGASEKLFF.

The chain has TRBV4-1 and TRBJ2-1, with TRBD2 as a possible D gene (6 bases). V lost 0 bases and J lost 5, with 11 bases in between. The CDR3 is 15 residues long. Looked up from germline, CDR1 is MGHRA and CDR2 is YSYEKL. CDR3 in amino acids: CASSQEGVADNEQFF. The CDR3 nucleotides read TGCGCCAGCAGCCAAGAAGGGGTAGCGGACAATGAGCAGTTCTTC.

The table lists this clonotype with many counts. V is TRBV18 and J is TRBJ1-1, with D uncertain. V was trimmed by 3 bases and J by 11 bases, leaving 13 bases between them. The length of the CDR3 is 12 residues. Germline loops: CDR1 KGHSH, CDR2 LQKENI. The CDR3 DNA is TGTGCCAGCTCACCGCCCCAGGCGAACGCTTTCTTT. Protein product: CASSPPQANAFF.

The DNA of the CDR3 is TGTGCCAGCAGTCCCGGGACAGGGATAAATGAAGCTTTCTTT. This sequence encodes CASSPGTGINEAFF. The chain is built from TRBV7-2 and TRBJ1-1; 9 bases agree with TRBD1. The germline V gene encodes CDR1 SGHTA and CDR2 FQGNSA. V gave up 6 bases and J gave up 7 bases; unmatched junction bases: 9. The CDR3 runs to 14 residues.

This clonotype was seen at least ten times. The V gene is TRBV12-3 or TRBV12-4, the J gene TRBJ2-3, with 10 positions matching TRBD2. Trimming cost V 6 bases and J 5 bases; bases outside gene matches: 2. CDR3 length: 13 amino acids. In DNA, the CDR3 is TGTGCCAGCAGCCGGACTAGCGGAGATACGCAGTATTTT. It is translated as CASSRTSGDTQYF.

This clonotype occurred many times. The chain uses TRBV20-1 and TRBJ1-5; 7 nucleotides line up with TRBD1. Germline CDR1 and CDR2: DFQATT and SNEGSKA (reference sequence). Unmatched junction bases numbered 14, after V lost 6 bases and J lost 0 bases. The CDR3 contains 17 residues. The CDR3 region is CSATKGQLFYSNQPQHF. CDR3 in DNA: TGCAGTGCCACCAAGGGACAGCTCTTTTATAGCAATCAGCCCCAGCATTTT.

This clonotype was observed many times. Its ends do not fully match the called genes, so a read error is possible. The chain recombines TRBV28 with TRBJ2-1; perhaps TRBD2 as D (5 bases). The CDR3 has 13 amino acids. CDR1 and CDR2 from the germline V gene are MDHEN and SYDVKM. The CDR3 loop is CASSSSGTIEIVF. The CDR3 region has the DNA TGTGCCAGCAGCTCGAGCGGCACTATTGAGATCGTCTTC.

Ten or more counts support this clonotype. The V gene is TRBV5-1, the J gene TRBJ1-2, with 7 bases identical to TRBD1. V shed 4 bases and J 1 base; nucleotides not matched to a gene: 7. Germline values: CDR1 SGHRS, CDR2 YFSETQ. This CDR3 has 15 amino acids. CDR3 residues: CASSVGTVSNYGYTF. The CDR3, as DNA: TGCGCCAGCAGCGTCGGGACAGTTAGTAACTATGGCTACACCTTC.

CDR3 in amino acids: CASRRQVNTEAFF. The CDR3 DNA follows: TGTGCCAGCCGCCGACAGGTGAACACTGAAGCTTTCTTT. V is TRBV11-2 and J is TRBJ1-1, with TRBD1 as a possible D gene (6 bases). The germline CDR1 and CDR2 sequences are SGHAT and FQNNGV. The V end was cut by 8 bases, the J end by 0 bases, with 10 bases between. The CDR3 is 13 amino acids.

The chain combines TRBV7-9 with TRBJ2-2; D may match TRBD1 or TRBD2 (6 bases each). This CDR3 comprises 16 residues. Germline V gives CDR1 SEHNR, CDR2 FQNEAQ (reference sequence). Deletions cut 2 bases from V and 3 bases from J, with 13 bases between. Written as DNA, the CDR3 is TGTGCCAGCAGCTTAATCCGGGGGCGGCACACCGGGGAGCTGTTTTTT. Its protein product is CASSLIRGRHTGELFF.

This clonotype was seen at least ten times. The chain carries TRBV24-1 and TRBJ2-7, with D uncertain. Deletions cut 11 bases from V and 1 base from J, with 14 bases between. CDR3 length: 13 residues. Germline loops: CDR1 KGHDR, CDR2 SFDVKD. The CDR3 DNA follows: TGTGCCATCCAAGACCCTGGGTCCTACGAGCAGTACTTC. Amino acids: CAIQDPGSYEQYF.

This clonotype was seen once. The genes are TRBV6-2 or TRBV6-3 and TRBJ2-5; 7 bases agree with TRBD2. After removal of 0 bases from V and 5 bases from J, the junction contained 12 bases not matched to a gene. This CDR3 region has 17 residues. Germline V lookup: CDR1 MNHEY, CDR2 SVGEGT. CDR3 region: CASSYSLGGGEGETQYF. The CDR3 bases are TGTGCCAGCAGTTACTCTCTGGGCGGAGGGGAGGGGGAGACCCAGTACTTC.

This clonotype was picked up many times. The CDR3 loop reads CSARGSEGYGYTF. Here the CDR3 DNA reads TGCAGTGCTAGGGGGAGCGAGGGCTATGGCTACACCTTC. V and J are TRBV20-1 and TRBJ1-2; D is unclear. This CDR3 comprises 13 residues. Germline CDR1 reads DFQATT; CDR2 reads SNEGSKA (reference sequence). The V gene lost 3 bases and the J gene lost 4 bases, with 12 bases spanning the gap.

V usage is TRBV27 and J usage is TRBJ2-7; tentative D call: TRBD1 (6 bases). The germline V and J ends were trimmed by 2 bases and 2 bases, with 13 bases remaining between them. The CDR3 is made up of 15 amino acids. Germline V gene sequence: CDR1 MNHEY, CDR2 SMNVEV (reference sequence). As DNA, the CDR3 is TGTGCCAGCAGTTTAGAGACCGGGACAACCTACGAGCAGTACTTC. It yields the protein CASSLETGTTYEQYF.

This clonotype has at least ten counts. The rearrangement links TRBV2 to TRBJ1-5; the D is unclear. The CDR3 sequence is 14 residues long. Germline-derived CDR1 and CDR2 are SNHLY and FYNNEI. V gave up 3 bases and J gave up 3 bases, with 9 bases separating them. The CDR3 nucleotides read TGTGCCAGCAGTGACGGCCAGCCCAATCAGCCCCAGCATTTT. It yields the protein CASSDGQPNQPQHF.

This clonotype has at least ten counts. The genes are TRBV6-1 and TRBJ1-1, with 8 positions matching TRBD1. The CDR3 covers 15 residues. Per the germline V gene, CDR1 is MNHNS and CDR2 is SASEGT. The trim removed 6 bases at V and 4 bases at J, leaving 10 bases unmatched. The CDR3 reads CASRPRQTGVTEAFF. DNA for the CDR3: TGTGCCAGCAGACCACGCCAGACAGGGGTCACTGAAGCTTTCTTT.

There are many counts of this clonotype. The V gene is TRBV5-1, the J gene TRBJ2-3; 11 bases map to TRBD2. Germline V gene data show CDR1 as SGHRS and CDR2 as YFSETQ. This CDR3 has 16 amino acids. The V gene end was trimmed by 0 bases and the J gene end by 3 bases; junction bases not matched to a gene: 3. The chain's CDR3 is CASSLAASGGTDTQYF. CDR3 nucleotides: TGCGCCAGCAGCTTGGCGGCTAGCGGGGGGACAGATACGCAGTATTTT.

This clonotype was detected ten times or more. The rearrangement uses TRBV2 and TRBJ1-1; TRBD1 matches 7 bases. The CDR3 covers 13 residues. Germline V lookup: CDR1 SNHLY, CDR2 FYNNEI. The ends lost 4 bases at V and 3 bases at J; junction bases unmatched: 2. The DNA for the CDR3 is TGTGCCAGCAGTGTACAGGGGTACACTGAAGCTTTCTTT. Encoded protein: CASSVQGYTEAFF.

This clonotype has at least ten counts. This chain connects TRBV7-9 to TRBJ1-4; no definite D call. With 0 bases removed from V and 5 bases from J, the gap between germline ends came to 10 bases. This CDR3 is built from 15 residues. Germline V gene sequence: CDR1 SEHNR, CDR2 FQNEAQ (reference sequence). CDR3 sequence reads: CASSLAGRSNEKLFF. As DNA, the CDR3 is TGTGCCAGCAGCTTAGCCGGGAGATCAAATGAAAAACTGTTTTTT.

This chain joins TRBV19 and TRBJ2-3; tentative D call: TRBD1 (5 bases). The V and J ends lost 3 bases and 2 bases respectively, with 9 bases between them. Germline CDR1 LNHDA, CDR2 SQIVND (reference sequence). The CDR3 covers 14 residues. The CDR3 DNA is TGTGCCAGTAGTATCCAGGGCTCCACAGATACGCAGTATTTT. Its translation is CASSIQGSTDTQYF.

The genes are TRBV11-2 and TRBJ2-5, with TRBD2 matching 15 bases. CDR1 is SGHAT, CDR2 FQNNGV, per germline. Losses at the gene ends were 0 bases for V and 5 bases for J; bases not matched to a gene: 7. There are 18 residues in the CDR3. CDR3 sequence: CASSLDGLAGGMWETQYF. CDR3 sequence (DNA): TGTGCCAGCAGCTTAGACGGACTAGCGGGAGGGATGTGGGAGACCCAGTACTTC. The full variable domain, with the rest looked up from reference TRBV11-2 and TRBJ2-5, is EAGVAQSPRYKIIEKRQSVAFWCNPISGHATLYWYQQILGQGPKLLIQFQNNGVVDDSQLPKDRFSAERLKGVDSTLKIQPAKLEDSAVYLCASSLDGLAGGMWETQYFGPGTRLLVL.

This clonotype was found many times. The V gene is TRBV20-1, the J gene TRBJ2-1; D is ambiguous. The CDR3 loop spans 12 amino acids. The V end lost 5 bases, the J end lost 4 bases, and 9 bases lay between the germline ends. Germline values: CDR1 DFQATT, CDR2 SNEGSKA (reference sequence). CDR3 in amino acids: CSAARAYNEQFF. The CDR3 nucleotides read TGCAGTGCTGCCCGGGCGTACAATGAGCAGTTCTTC.